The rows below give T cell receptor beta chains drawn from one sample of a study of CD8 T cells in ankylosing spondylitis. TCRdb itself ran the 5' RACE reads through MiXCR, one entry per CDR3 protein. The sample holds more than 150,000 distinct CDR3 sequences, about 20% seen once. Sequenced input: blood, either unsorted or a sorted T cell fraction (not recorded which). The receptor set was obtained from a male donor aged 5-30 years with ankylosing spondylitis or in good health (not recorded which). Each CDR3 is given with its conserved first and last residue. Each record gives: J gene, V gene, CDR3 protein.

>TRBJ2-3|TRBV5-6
CASSLPYGRVDTQYF
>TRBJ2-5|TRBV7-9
CASSFPRVSGKGETQYF
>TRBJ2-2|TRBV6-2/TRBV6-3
CASSSYRAWGTGELFF
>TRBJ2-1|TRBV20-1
CSARGGRDNEQFF
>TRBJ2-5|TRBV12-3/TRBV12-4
CASSPRRGGQETQYF
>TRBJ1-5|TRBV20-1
CSAGDRDQPQHF
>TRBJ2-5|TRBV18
CASSQRPGTGTEGETQYF
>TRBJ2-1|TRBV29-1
CSVGGAGGPHEQFF
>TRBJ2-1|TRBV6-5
CASSYYQGLTYNEQFF
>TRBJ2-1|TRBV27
CASSLWDRDYNEQFF
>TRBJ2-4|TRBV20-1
CSARDGDRKNIQYF
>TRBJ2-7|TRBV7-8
CASSSPAGLAGEGTTSYEQYF
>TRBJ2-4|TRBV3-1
CASSRKTGGEAKNIQYF
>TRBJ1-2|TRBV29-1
CSAEPRDGANYGYTF
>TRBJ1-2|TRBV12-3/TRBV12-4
CASARQGYYGYTF
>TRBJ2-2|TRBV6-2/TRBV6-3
CASSYPTSGAINTGELFF
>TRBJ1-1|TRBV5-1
CASSLVGGRGTEAFF
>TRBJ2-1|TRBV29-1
CSVGFGTDYNEQFF
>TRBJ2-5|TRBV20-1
CSAKGGRGTMETQYF
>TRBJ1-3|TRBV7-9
CASSLVQKISGNTIYF
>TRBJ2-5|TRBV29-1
CSVESTGTGNVKQETQYF
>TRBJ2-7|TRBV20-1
CSAPGGWSYEQYF
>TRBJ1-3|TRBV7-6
CASSLADAGGISGNTIYF
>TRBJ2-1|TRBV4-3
CASSQDTSGMYNEQFF
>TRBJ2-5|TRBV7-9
CASSLVGLVKETQYF
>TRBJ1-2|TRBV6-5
CASSRGFYGYTF
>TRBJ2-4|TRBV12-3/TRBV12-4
CASSLGTLAKNIQYF
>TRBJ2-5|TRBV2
CASSEETGGPETQYF
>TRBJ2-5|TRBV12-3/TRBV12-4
CASSSSGQETQYF
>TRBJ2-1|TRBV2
CASSEARQVPYNEQFF
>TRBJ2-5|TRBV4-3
CASSPGLQQETQYF
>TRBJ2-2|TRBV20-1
CSAPHTGETGELFF
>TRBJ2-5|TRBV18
CASSVPSNPRGGTQYF
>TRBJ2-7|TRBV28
CASKTQKGGSSYEQYF
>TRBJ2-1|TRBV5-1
CASSWGTKDNEQFF
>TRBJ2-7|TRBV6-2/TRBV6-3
CASSYPGRSYEQYF
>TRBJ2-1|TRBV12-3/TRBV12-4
CASSYLAGVFNEQFF
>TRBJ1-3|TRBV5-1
CASSFTASPSGNTIYF
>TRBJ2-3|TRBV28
CASSSSDQLSTDTQYF
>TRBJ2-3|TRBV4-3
CASNYAKRGGTDTQYF
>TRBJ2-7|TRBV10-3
CAISESGGYEQYF
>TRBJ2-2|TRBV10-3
CAIMGLARALGGTGELFF
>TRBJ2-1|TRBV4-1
CASSQFPTDAPPNEQFF
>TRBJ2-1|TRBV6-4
CASWSRSGAYNEQFF
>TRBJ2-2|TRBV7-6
CASRLQGGSGTGELFF